This T cell receptor beta chain is drawn from a study of radiation and T cells in renal cell carcinoma. Across the study: Nephrectomy followed 15 Gy stereotactic body radiation by 4 weeks.

Sample time point: baseline pretreatment blood. As for treatment: 15 Gy SBRT to primary tumor, nephrectomy 4 weeks later. The tumor was a clear cell renal cell carcinoma. Only in-frame clones appear in the TCRdb table, and some are missing; sequencing was by immunoSEQ multiplex PCR. The sample has 150,000 or so clones, about 87% seen once. V lost 2 bases, J lost 10 bases, and 10 bases stayed unmatched. Germline V gene data show CDR1 as GTSNPN and CDR2 as SVGIG (reference sequence). The CDR3 is 15 amino acids. The specimen was blood, collected from a patient whose treatment included radiotherapy and nephrectomy. The chain has TRBV30 and TRBJ2-1; 11 positions match TRBD1. The receptor was isolated from an older woman with renal cell carcinoma. The CDR3 coding sequence is TGTGCCTGGAGTCTCGGACAGGGGGCTGTTTACGAGCAGTTCTTC. It specifies CAWSLGQGAVYEQFF.